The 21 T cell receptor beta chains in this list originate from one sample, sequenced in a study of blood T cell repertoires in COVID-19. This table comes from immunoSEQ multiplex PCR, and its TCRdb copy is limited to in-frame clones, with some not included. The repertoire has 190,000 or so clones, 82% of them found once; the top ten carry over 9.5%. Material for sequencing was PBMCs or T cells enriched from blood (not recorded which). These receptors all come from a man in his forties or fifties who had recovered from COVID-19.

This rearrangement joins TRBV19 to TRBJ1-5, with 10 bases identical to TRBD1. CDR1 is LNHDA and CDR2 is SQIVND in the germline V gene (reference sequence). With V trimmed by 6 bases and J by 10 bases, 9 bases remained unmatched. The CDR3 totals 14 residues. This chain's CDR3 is CASRTGQGQTPQHF. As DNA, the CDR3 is TGTGCCAGTAGGACGGGACAGGGGCAAACACCCCAGCATTTT. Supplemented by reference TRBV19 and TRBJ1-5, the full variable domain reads DGGITQSPKYLFRKEGQNVTLSCEQNLNHDAMYWYRQDPGQGLRLIYYSQIVNDFQKGDIAEGYSVSREKKESFPLTVTSAQKNPTAFYLCASRTGQGQTPQHFGDGTRLSIL.

The DNA for the CDR3 is TGTGCCAGCTCATACGGGACTAGCCTAAACAATGAGCAGTTCTTC. Translating gives CASSYGTSLNNEQFF. The chain carries TRBV18 and TRBJ2-1; 9 bases match TRBD2. Germline CDR1 is KGHSH and CDR2 is LQKENI. The CDR3 is 15 amino acids. With V trimmed by 5 bases and J by 5 bases, 7 bases remained unmatched.

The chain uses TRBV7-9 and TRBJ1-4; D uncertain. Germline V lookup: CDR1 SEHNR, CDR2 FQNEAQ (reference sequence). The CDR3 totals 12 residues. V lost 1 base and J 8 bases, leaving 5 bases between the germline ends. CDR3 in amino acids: CASSLVREKLFF. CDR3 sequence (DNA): TGTGCCAGCAGCTTAGTCCGGGAAAAACTGTTTTTT.

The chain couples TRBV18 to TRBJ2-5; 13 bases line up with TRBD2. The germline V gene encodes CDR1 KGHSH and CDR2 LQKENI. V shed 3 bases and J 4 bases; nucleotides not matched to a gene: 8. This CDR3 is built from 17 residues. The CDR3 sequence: CASSPQLAGGMGETQYF. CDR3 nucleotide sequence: TGTGCCAGCTCACCGCAACTAGCGGGAGGGATGGGAGAGACCCAGTACTTC.

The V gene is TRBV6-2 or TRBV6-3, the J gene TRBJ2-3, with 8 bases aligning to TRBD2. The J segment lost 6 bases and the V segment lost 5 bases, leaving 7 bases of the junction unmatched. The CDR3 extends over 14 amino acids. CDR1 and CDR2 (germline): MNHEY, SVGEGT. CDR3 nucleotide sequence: TGTGCCAGCAGTCCGGGACTAGGCGGGGATACGCAGTATTTT. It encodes CASSPGLGGDTQYF.

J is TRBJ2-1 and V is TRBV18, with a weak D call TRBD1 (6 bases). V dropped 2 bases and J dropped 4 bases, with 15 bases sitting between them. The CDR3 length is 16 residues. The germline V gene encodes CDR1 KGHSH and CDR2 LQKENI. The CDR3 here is CASSPGGFSGYNEQFF. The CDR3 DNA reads TGTGCCAGCTCACCAGGGGGCTTTAGTGGTTACAATGAGCAGTTCTTC.

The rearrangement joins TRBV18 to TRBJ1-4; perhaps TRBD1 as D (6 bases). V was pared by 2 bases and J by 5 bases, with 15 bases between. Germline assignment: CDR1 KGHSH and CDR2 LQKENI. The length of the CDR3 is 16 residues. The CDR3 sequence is CASSPRQAGTNEKLFF. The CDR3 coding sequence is TGTGCCAGCTCACCAAGACAAGCAGGGACAAATGAAAAACTGTTTTTT.

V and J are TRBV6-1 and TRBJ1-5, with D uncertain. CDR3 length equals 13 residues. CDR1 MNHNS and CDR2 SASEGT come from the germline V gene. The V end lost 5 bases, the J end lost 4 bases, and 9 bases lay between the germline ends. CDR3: CASSSPTNQPQHF. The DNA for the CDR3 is TGTGCCAGCAGTTCCCCGACTAATCAGCCCCAGCATTTT.

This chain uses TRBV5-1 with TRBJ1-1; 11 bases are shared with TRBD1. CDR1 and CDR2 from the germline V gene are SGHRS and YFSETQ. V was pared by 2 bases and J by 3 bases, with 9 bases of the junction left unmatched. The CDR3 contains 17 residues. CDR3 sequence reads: CASSFPGQGARHTEAFF. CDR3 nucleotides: TGCGCCAGCAGCTTCCCAGGACAGGGGGCGCGGCACACTGAAGCTTTCTTT.

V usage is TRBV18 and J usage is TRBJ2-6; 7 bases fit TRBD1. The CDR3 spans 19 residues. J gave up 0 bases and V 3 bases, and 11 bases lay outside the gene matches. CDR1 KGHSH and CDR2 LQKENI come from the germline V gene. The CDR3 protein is CASSPRQTGWNSGANVLTF. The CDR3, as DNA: TGTGCCAGCTCACCGAGACAGACAGGGTGGAACTCTGGGGCCAACGTCCTGACTTTC.

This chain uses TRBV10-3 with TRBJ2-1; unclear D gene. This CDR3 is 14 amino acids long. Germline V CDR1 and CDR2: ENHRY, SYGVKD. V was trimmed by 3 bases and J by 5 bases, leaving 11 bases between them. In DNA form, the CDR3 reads TGTGCCATCAGTGACTCCCGAGTTCACAATGAGCAGTTCTTC. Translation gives CAISDSRVHNEQFF.

The CDR3 region has the DNA TGCGCCAGCAGCCGGATAATTGGGACAGGGGGGTCTCAGCAGTACTTC. Protein sequence: CASSRIIGTGGSQQYF. The gene calls are TRBV4-3 and TRBJ2-7; 11 bases are a match to TRBD1. The CDR3 is 16 amino acids. Germline CDR1 LGHNA, CDR2 YSLEER. The junction had 13 bases not matched to a gene; V was cut back by 4 bases and J by 8 bases.

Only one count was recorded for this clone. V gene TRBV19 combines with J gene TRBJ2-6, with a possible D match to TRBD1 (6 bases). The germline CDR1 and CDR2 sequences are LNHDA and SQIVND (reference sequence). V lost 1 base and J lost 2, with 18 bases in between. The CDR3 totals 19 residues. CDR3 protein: CASSIGPLQGTPGANVLTF. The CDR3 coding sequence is TGTGCCAGTAGTATAGGGCCCTTACAGGGAACTCCTGGGGCCAACGTCCTGACTTTC.

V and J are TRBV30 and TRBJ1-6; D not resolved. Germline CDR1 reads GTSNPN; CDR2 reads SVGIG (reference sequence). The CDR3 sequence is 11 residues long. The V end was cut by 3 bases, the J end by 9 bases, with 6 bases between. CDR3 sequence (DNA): TGTGCCTGGAGGACTGGTTCACCCCTCCACTTT. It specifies CAWRTGSPLHF.

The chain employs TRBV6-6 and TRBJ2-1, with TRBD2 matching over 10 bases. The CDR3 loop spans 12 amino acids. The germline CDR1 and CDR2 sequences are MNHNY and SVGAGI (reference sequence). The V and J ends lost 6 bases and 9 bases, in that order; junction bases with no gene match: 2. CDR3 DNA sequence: TGTGCCAGCAGAGGACTAGCGGTTGAGCAGTTCTTC. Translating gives CASRGLAVEQFF.

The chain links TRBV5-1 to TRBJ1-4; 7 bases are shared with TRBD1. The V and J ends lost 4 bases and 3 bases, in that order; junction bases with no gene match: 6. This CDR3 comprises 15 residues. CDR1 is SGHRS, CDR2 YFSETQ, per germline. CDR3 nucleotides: TGCGCCAGCAGCCCGTACAGGGGCCCTAATGAAAAACTGTTTTTT. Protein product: CASSPYRGPNEKLFF.

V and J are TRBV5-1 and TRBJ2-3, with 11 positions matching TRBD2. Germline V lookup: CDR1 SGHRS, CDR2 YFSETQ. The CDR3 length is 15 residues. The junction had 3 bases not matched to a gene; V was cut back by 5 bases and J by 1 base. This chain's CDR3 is CASSILAGGTDTQYF. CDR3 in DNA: TGCGCCAGCAGTATACTAGCGGGAGGCACAGATACGCAGTATTTT.

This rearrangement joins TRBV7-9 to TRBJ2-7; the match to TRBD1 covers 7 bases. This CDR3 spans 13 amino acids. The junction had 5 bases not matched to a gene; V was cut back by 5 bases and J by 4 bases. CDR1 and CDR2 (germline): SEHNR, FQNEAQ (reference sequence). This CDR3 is CASSPTGNYEQYV. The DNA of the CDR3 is TGTGCCAGCAGCCCGACAGGGAATTACGAGCAGTACGTC.

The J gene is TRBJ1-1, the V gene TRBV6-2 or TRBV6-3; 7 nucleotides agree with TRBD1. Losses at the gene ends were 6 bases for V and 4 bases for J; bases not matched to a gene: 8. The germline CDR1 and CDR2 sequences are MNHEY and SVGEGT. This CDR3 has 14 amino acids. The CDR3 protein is CASSQQGMATEAFF. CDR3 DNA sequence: TGTGCCAGCAGCCAACAGGGGATGGCCACTGAAGCTTTCTTT.

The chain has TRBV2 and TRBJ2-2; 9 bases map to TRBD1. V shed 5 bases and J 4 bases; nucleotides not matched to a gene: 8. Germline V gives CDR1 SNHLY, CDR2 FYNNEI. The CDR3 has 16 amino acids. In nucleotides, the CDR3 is TGTGCCAGCAGTCAAGAAGGACAGGGGATCACCGGGGAGCTGTTTTTT. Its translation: CASSQEGQGITGELFF.

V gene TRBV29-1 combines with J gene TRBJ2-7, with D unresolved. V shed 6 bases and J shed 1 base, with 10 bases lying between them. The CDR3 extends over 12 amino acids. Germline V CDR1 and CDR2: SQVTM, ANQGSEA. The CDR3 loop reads CSVGSGSYEQYF. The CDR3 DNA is TGCAGCGTGGGCTCCGGTTCCTACGAGCAGTACTTC.